The 17 T cell receptor beta chains in this list originate from one sample, sequenced in a study of CD8+ T cells in alopecia areata. Investigators isolated RNA and reverse transcribed it into cDNA to act as the sequencing template. Sequencing was performed with immunoSEQ multiplex PCR; in TCRdb, only in-frame clones are kept and a portion is missing. Among 150,000 to 200,000 clones, approximately 70% were seen once, and the ten largest hold about an eighth. The specimen comprised CD8+ T cells sorted from blood, sampled at week 0. The receptors were gathered from a human donor with alopecia areata.

Notes on this clone: Different DNA sequences within this sample yield the same CDR3. V usage is TRBV29-1 and J usage is TRBJ1-2, with TRBD1 as a possible D gene (6 bases). V was trimmed by 0 bases and J by 8 bases, leaving 10 bases between them. The CDR3 length is 12 residues. From germline, CDR1 is SQVTM and CDR2 ANQGSEA. The CDR3: CSVEDLGGGYTF. As DNA, the CDR3 is TGCAGCGTTGAAGATCTGGGGGGCGGCTACACCTTC. Full variable domain (rest looked up from reference TRBV29-1 and TRBJ1-2): SAVISQKPSRDICQRGTSLTIQCQVDSQVTMMFWYRQQPGQSLTLIATANQGSEATYESGFVIDKFPISRPNLTFSTLTVSNMSPEDSSIYLCSVEDLGGGYTFGSGTRLTVV.

The sample holds one count of this clone. V is TRBV4-1 and J is TRBJ2-1; D remains unclear. Germline V CDR1 and CDR2: MGHRA, YSYEKL. This CDR3 comprises 13 residues. V lost 4 bases and J lost 5, with 9 bases in between. The DNA for the CDR3 is TGCGCCAGCAGCCCTCCTAGAGACAATGAGCAGTTCTTC. It encodes CASSPPRDNEQFF.

This chain connects TRBV7-6 to TRBJ2-7, with a weak D call TRBD1 (6 bases). The CDR3 is 12 amino acids. Looked up from germline, CDR1 is SGHVS and CDR2 is FNYEAQ. V was trimmed by 3 bases and J by 6 bases, leaving 9 bases between them. The DNA for the CDR3 is TGTGCCAGCAGCTTCGCAGGGGCCGAGCAGTACTTC. Protein: CASSFAGAEQYF.

This chain uses TRBV30 with TRBJ1-2; D remains ambiguous. The CDR3 runs to 12 residues. V was shortened by 3 bases and J by 2 bases, with 7 bases between the two germline ends. CDR1 GTSNPN and CDR2 SVGIG come from the germline V gene (reference sequence). The CDR3 nucleotides read TGTGCCTGGAGGGGTTTAAACTATGGCTACACCTTC. Residues: CAWRGLNYGYTF.

The chain couples TRBV29-1 to TRBJ2-5; D possibly uses TRBD1 or TRBD2 (5 bases each). The length of the CDR3 is 14 residues. V was pared by 5 bases and J by 0 bases, with 13 bases between. The germline CDR1 and CDR2 sequences are SQVTM and ANQGSEA. CDR3 DNA: TGCAGCGTTCTCTGGGACGCATACCAAGAGACCCAGTACTTC. Amino acid sequence: CSVLWDAYQETQYF.

This clone has just one count. The V and J genes are TRBV27 and TRBJ1-1; no firm D call. The CDR3 has 13 residues. Trimming took off 2 bases at V and 11 bases at J, with 15 bases between the two ends. Germline V gives CDR1 MNHEY, CDR2 SMNVEV (reference sequence). CDR3 nucleotide sequence: TGTGCCAGCAGTTTACTCGGGGATCGTGGCGCTTTCTTT. Translation: CASSLLGDRGAFF.

This clone has just a few counts. The genes are TRBV4-1 and TRBJ2-5; 7 bases align to TRBD1. The germline gives CDR1 MGHRA, CDR2 YSYEKL. The CDR3 loop spans 17 amino acids. After removal of 0 bases from V and 1 base from J, the junction contained 8 bases not matched to a gene. CDR3 bases: TGCGCCAGCAGCCAAGACCCCGGGACAGCACGCCAAGAGACCCAGTACTTC. This gives the protein CASSQDPGTARQETQYF.

This clone was seen more than once but under ten times. The same CDR3 can be traced to other DNA sequences in this sample. The chain carries TRBV14 and TRBJ2-1, with D unclear. From germline, CDR1 is SGHDN and CDR2 FVKESK. The CDR3 is made up of 12 amino acids. Trimming removed 0 bases at V and 7 bases at J, with 4 bases between. The CDR3 DNA follows: TGTGCCAGCAGCCAAGATCCGAATGAGCAGTTCTTC. Translated: CASSQDPNEQFF.

The genes are TRBV9 and TRBJ1-5; no clear D. V gave up 7 bases and J gave up 8 bases, with 4 bases separating them. The CDR3 length is 9 residues. The V gene's germline CDR1 is SGDLS and CDR2 YYNGEE. This CDR3 reads CASGEPQHF. The CDR3 coding sequence is TGTGCCAGCGGGGAGCCCCAGCATTTT. The full variable domain, its missing parts supplied by reference TRBV9 and TRBJ1-5, is DSGVTQTPKHLITATGQRVTLRCSPRSGDLSVYWYQQSLDQGLQFLIQYYNGEERAKGNILERFSAQQFPDLHSELNLSSLELGDSALYFCASGEPQHFGDGTRLSIL.

The chain employs TRBV6-1 and TRBJ2-1; no firm D call. V lost 1 base and J 4 bases, leaving 2 bases between the germline ends. Germline CDR1 MNHNS, CDR2 SASEGT. The CDR3 extends over 12 amino acids. The CDR3 coding sequence is TGTGCCAGCAGTGAAGAGTACAATGAGCAGTTCTTC. Amino acids: CASSEEYNEQFF.

Concerning this clone: One end of the junction varies from germline; a read error may be responsible. The chain joins TRBV29-1 to TRBJ1-2; D is perhaps TRBD1 (5 bases). CDR1 and CDR2 from the germline V gene are SQVTM and ANQGSEA. This CDR3 has 12 amino acids. The CDR3 region has the DNA TGCAGCGTTGAGTCGGACGACGGGGCCCTCTTCTTC. Translating gives CSVESDDGALFF.

There are a few counts of this clone. The V gene is TRBV7-9, the J gene TRBJ2-7, with D uncertain. The CDR3 totals 12 residues. V was clipped by 0 bases and J by 7 bases, with 7 bases between them. CDR1 and CDR2 from the germline V gene are SEHNR and FQNEAQ (reference sequence). The CDR3 DNA is TGTGCCAGCAGCTTAGCGGTAGAAGAGCAGTACTTC. Encoded protein: CASSLAVEEQYF.

The chain has TRBV29-1 and TRBJ1-2, with 7 bases identical to TRBD1. The CDR3 consists of 13 residues. The ends lost 7 bases at V and 8 bases at J; junction bases unmatched: 13. Germline CDR1 SQVTM, CDR2 ANQGSEA. The CDR3 loop reads CSESRGSVRGYTF. The CDR3 bases are TGCAGCGAATCCAGGGGGAGTGTACGGGGCTACACCTTC. Combining the CDR3 with reference TRBV29-1 and TRBJ1-2 gives the whole variable domain SAVISQKPSRDICQRGTSLTIQCQVDSQVTMMFWYRQQPGQSLTLIATANQGSEATYESGFVIDKFPISRPNLTFSTLTVSNMSPEDSSIYLCSESRGSVRGYTFGSGTRLTVV.

The V call is TRBV6-1, the J call TRBJ1-2, with 7 bases aligning to TRBD1. Unmatched junction bases numbered 12, after V lost 7 bases and J lost 7 bases. Germline CDR1 reads MNHNS; CDR2 reads SASEGT. The length of the CDR3 is 14 residues. The CDR3 bases are TGTGCCAGCACCTACAGCCGACAGGGAAGTGGCTACACCTTC. It yields the protein CASTYSRQGSGYTF.

The chain links TRBV13 to TRBJ2-3; TRBD2 agrees at 8 bases. V shed 6 bases, J shed 1 base, and the junction held 3 bases outside the gene matches. The CDR3 runs 14 residues. The V gene's germline CDR1 is PRHDT and CDR2 FYEKMQ (reference sequence). CDR3: CASRTGGGTDTQYF. Written as DNA, the CDR3 is TGTGCCAGCAGAACCGGGGGGGGCACAGATACGCAGTATTTT. The whole variable domain, remainder taken from reference TRBV13 and TRBJ2-3, is AAGVIQSPRHLIKEKRETATLKCYPIPRHDTVYWYQQGPGQDPQFLISFYEKMQSDKGSIPDRFSAQQFSDYHSELNMSSLELGDSALYFCASRTGGGTDTQYFGPGTRLTVL.

The chain recombines TRBV21-1 with TRBJ1-4. TRBV21-1 is flagged as a pseudogene. The length of the CDR3 is 10 residues. CDR3 residues: CASANEKLFF. The DNA for the CDR3 is TGTGCCAGCGCCAATGAAAAACTGTTTTTT.

The chain carries TRBV30 and TRBJ1-3, with D possibly TRBD1 on 5 matching bases. CDR1 is GTSNPN and CDR2 is SVGIG in the germline V gene (reference sequence). V lost 5 bases and J 5 bases, leaving 13 bases between the germline ends. CDR3 length equals 13 residues. The CDR3 DNA follows: TGTGCCTGGGGGGGTCACAGCCGAAACACCATATATTTT. Translated, it gives CAWGGHSRNTIYF.